This T cell receptor beta chain appears in the sequencing data of a study of blood T cell repertoires in COVID-19. Under the authors' procedure: Cell counts per sample came from amplifying reference gene primers. The data were produced by immunoSEQ multiplex PCR, yet TCRdb's version contains in-frame clones alone and is incomplete. V and J calls and clone size are given by that table; D and trimming were obtained from the DNA. The sample lists about 140,000 clones; about four fifths were seen once. This clone came up once. The V and J ends lost 4 bases and 3 bases respectively, with 14 bases between them. Germline assignment: CDR1 SGDLS and CDR2 YYNGEE. CDR3 size: 14 residues.

The chain uses TRBV9 and TRBJ2-7; TRBD2 is a possible D gene (6 bases). This clonotype was obtained from a man aged 70 or older who had recovered from COVID-19. Sequenced sample: peripheral blood. In nucleotides, the CDR3 is TGTGCCAGCAGCCAGGGACTGGGGTACTACGAGCAGTACTTC. Translating gives CASSQGLGYYEQYF.